This note documents a single T cell receptor (beta chain) sequence. This entry comes from a study of cytomegalovirus exposure and HLA in healthy donors. The germline gives CDR1 SGDLS, CDR2 YYNGEE. CDR3 length equals 15 residues. V lost 3 bases and J 4 bases, leaving 13 bases between the germline ends. The PCR had 60 Vbeta and 13 Jbeta primers. The repertoire was sequenced with immunoSEQ multiplex PCR; TCRdb's copy has only in-frame clones and lacks some. Here the sample spans 150,000 to 200,000 clones, about 80% being singletons. V gene TRBV9 combines with J gene TRBJ1-4; D is possibly TRBD1 (6 bases). The sample taken for sequencing was PBMCs. This receptor was identified in a woman in her fifties or sixties in good health and CMV-seronegative. CDR3 region: CASSAEDRFNEKLFF. CDR3 coding DNA: TGTGCCAGCAGCGCCGAGGACAGATTTAATGAAAAACTGTTTTTT.